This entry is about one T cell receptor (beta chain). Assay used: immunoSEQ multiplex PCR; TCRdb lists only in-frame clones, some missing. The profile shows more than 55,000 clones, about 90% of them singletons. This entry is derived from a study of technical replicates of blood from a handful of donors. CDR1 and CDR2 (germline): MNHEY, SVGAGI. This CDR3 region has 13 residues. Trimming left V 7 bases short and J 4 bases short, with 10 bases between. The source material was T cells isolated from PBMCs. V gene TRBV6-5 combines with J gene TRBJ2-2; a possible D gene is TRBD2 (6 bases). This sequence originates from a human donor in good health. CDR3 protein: CASKTRVTGELFF. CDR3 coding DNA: TGTGCCAGCAAGACTAGAGTCACCGGGGAGCTGTTTTTT.